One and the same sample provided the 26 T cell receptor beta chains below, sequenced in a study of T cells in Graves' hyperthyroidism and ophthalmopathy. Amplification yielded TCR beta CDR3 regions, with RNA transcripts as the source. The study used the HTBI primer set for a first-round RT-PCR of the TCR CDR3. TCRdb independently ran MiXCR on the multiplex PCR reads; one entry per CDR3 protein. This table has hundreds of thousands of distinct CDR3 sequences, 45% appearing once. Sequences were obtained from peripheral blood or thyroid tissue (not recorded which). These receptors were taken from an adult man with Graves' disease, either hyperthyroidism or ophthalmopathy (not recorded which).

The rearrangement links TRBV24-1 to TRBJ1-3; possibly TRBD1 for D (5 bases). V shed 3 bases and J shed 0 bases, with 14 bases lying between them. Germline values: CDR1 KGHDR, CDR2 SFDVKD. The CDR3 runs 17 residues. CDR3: CATSDPKTADSGNTIYF. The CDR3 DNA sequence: TGTGCCACCAGTGATCCTAAGACAGCCGACTCTGGAAACACCATATATTTT.

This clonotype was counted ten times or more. CDR3 loop: CASSKGNEKLFF. CDR3 sequence (DNA): TGTGCCAGCAGCAAGGGGAATGAAAAACTGTTTTTT. The V and J genes are TRBV7-9 and TRBJ1-4; a weak D match, TRBD1 (5 bases). Germline CDR1 SEHNR, CDR2 FQNEAQ (reference sequence). The CDR3 has 12 amino acids. Trimming removed 5 bases at V and 5 bases at J, with 6 bases between.

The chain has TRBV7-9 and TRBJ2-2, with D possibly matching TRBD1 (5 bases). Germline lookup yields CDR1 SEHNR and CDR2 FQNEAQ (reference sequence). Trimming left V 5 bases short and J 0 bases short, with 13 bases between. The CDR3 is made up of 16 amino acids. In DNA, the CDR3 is TGTGCCAGCAGCCTAAGATCAGGGACGAACACCGGGGAGCTGTTTTTT. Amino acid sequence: CASSLRSGTNTGELFF.

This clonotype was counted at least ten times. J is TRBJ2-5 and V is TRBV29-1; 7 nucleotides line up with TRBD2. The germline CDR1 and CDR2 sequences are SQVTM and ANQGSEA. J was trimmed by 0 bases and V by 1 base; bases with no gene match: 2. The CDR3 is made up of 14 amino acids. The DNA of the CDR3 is TGCAGCGTTGAAGGGGAGGGGTACCAAGAGACCCAGTACTTC. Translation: CSVEGEGYQETQYF. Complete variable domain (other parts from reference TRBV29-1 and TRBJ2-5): SAVISQKPSRDICQRGTSLTIQCQVDSQVTMMFWYRQQPGQSLTLIATANQGSEATYESGFVIDKFPISRPNLTFSTLTVSNMSPEDSSIYLCSVEGEGYQETQYFGPGTRLLVL.

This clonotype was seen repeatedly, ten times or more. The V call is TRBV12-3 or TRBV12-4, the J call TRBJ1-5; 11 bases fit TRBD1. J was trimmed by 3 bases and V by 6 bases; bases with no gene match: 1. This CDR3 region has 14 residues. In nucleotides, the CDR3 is TGTGCCAGCAGGGGACAGGGGGTCAATCAGCCCCAGCATTTT. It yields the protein CASRGQGVNQPQHF.

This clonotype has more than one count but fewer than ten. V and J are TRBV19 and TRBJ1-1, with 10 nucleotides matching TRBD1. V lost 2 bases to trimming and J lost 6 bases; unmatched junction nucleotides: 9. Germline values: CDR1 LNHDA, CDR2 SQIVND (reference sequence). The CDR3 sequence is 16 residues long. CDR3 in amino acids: CASSIRRDRGSPEAFF. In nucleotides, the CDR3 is TGTGCCAGTAGTATACGGAGGGACAGGGGCAGCCCTGAAGCTTTCTTT.

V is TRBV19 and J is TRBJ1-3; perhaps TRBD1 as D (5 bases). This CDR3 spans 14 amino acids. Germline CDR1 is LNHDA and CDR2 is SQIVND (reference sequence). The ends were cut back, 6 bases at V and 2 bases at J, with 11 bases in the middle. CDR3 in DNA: TGTGCCAGTAGCCCCAGGGTCCCTGGAAACACCATATATTTT. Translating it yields CASSPRVPGNTIYF.

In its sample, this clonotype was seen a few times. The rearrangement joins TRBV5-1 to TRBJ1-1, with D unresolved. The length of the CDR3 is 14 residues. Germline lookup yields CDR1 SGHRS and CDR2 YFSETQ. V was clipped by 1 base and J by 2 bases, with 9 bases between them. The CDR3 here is CASSLSPENTEAFF. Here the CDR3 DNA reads TGCGCCAGCAGCTTGTCCCCCGAAAACACTGAAGCTTTCTTT.

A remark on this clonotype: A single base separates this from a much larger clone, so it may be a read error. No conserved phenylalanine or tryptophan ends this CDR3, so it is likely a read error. CDR3 sequence: CASYRGGGAEAFL. The CDR3 nucleotides are TGTGCCAGCTACAGGGGTGGAGGGGCTGAAGCTTTCCTT. The chain recombines TRBV2 with TRBJ1-1, with 7 bases lining up with TRBD1. Germline CDR1 and CDR2: SNHLY and FYNNEI. The CDR3 runs to 13 residues. Germline trimming cut 8 bases from V and 6 bases from J; bases unmatched to any gene: 9.

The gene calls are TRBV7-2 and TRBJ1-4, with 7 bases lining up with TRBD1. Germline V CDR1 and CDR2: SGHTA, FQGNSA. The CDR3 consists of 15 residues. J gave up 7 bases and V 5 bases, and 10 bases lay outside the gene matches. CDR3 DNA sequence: TGTGCCAGCAGCCCTGGACAGGATCCGGGTGAAAAACTGTTTTTT. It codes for CASSPGQDPGEKLFF.

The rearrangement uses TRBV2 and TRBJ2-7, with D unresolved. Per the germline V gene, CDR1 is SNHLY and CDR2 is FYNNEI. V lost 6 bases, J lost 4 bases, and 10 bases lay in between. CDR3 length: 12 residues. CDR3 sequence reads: CASRLTRYEQYF. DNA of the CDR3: TGTGCCAGCAGGCTGACACGGTACGAGCAGTACTTC.

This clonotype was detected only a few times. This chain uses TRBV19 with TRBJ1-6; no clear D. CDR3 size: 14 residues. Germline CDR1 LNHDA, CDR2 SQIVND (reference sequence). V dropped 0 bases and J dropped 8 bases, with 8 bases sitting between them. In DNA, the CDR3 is TGTGCCAGTAGTATAGAAACGCGGGATTCACCCCTCCACTTT. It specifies CASSIETRDSPLHF.

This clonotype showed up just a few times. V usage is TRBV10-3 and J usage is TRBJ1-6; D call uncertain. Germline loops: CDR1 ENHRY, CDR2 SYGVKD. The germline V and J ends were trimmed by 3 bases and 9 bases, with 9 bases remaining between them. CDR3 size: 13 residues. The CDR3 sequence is CAISDGVGSPLHF. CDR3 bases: TGTGCCATCAGTGACGGGGTAGGTTCACCCCTCCACTTT.

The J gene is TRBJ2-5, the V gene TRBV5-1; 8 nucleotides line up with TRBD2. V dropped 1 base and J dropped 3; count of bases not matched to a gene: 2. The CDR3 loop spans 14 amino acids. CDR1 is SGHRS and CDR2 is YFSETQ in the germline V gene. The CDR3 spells CASSLPGGEETQYF. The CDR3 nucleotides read TGCGCCAGCAGCTTGCCGGGAGGGGAAGAGACCCAGTACTTC. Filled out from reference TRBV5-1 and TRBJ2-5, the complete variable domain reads KAGVTQTPRYLIKTRGQQVTLSCSPISGHRSVSWYQQTPGQGLQFLFEYFSETQRNKGNFPGRFSGRQFSNSRSEMNVSTLELGDSALYLCASSLPGGEETQYFGPGTRLLVL.

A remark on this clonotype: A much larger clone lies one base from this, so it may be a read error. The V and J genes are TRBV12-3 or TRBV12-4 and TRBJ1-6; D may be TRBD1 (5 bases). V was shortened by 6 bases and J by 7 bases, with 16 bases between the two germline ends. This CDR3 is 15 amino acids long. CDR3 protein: CASRETAQANSPLHF. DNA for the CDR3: TGTGCCAGCAGGGAGACAGCTCAAGCCAATTCACCCCTCCACTTT.

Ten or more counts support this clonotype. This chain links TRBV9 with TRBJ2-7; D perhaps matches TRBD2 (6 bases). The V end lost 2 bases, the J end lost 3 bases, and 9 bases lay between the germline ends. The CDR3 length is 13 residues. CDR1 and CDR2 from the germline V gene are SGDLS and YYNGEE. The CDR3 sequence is CASSVEGNYEQYF. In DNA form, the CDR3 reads TGTGCCAGCAGCGTGGAGGGGAACTACGAGCAGTACTTC.

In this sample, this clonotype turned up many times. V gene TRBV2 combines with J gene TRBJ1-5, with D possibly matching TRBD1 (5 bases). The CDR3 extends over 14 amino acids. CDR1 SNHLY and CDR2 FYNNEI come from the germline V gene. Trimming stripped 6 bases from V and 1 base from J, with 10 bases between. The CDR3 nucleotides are TGTGCCAGCAGCCGCGGGGGAAGCAATCAGCCCCAGCATTTT. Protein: CASSRGGSNQPQHF. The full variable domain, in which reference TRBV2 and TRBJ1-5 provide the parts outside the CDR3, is EPEVTQTPSHQVTQMGQEVILRCVPISNHLYFYWYRQILGQKVEFLVSFYNNEISEKSEIFDDQFSVERPDGSNFTLKIRSTKLEDSAMYFCASSRGGSNQPQHFGDGTRLSIL.

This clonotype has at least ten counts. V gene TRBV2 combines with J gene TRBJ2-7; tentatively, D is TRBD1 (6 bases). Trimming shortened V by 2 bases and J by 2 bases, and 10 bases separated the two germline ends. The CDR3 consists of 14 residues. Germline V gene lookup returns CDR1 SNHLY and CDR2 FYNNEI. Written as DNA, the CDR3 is TGTGCCAGCAGTGAATCATCAGGGGCCTACGAGCAGTACTTC. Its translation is CASSESSGAYEQYF.

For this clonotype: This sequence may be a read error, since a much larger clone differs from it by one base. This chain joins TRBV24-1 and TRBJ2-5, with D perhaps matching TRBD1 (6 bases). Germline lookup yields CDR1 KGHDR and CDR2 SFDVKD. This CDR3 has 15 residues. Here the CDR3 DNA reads TGTGCCAGCAGTTACGGGGAGACAGGACAAGAGACCCAGTACTTC. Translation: CASSYGETGQETQYF.

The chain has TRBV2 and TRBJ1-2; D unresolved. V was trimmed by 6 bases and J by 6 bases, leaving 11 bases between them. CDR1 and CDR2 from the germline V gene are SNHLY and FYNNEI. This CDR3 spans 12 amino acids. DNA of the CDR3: TGTGCCAGCAGCACCTACGGTAATGGCTACACCTTC. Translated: CASSTYGNGYTF.

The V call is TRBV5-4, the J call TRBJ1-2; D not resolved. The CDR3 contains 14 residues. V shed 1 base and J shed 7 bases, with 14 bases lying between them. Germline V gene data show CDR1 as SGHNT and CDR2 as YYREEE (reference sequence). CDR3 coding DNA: TGTGCCAGCAGCTTGTCCGTCCCCCCGAGTGGCTACACCTTC. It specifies CASSLSVPPSGYTF.

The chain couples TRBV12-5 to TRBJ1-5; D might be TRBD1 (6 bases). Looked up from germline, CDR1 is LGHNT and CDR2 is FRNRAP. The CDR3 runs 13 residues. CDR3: CASRAQGFQPQHF. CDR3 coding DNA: TGTGCCAGCAGGGCCCAGGGGTTTCAGCCCCAGCATTTT.

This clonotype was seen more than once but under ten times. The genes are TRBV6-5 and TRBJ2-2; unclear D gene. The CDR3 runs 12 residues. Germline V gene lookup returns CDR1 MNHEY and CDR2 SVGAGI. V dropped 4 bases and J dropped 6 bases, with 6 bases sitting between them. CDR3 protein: CASSLFPGELFF. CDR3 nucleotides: TGTGCCAGCAGTTTATTCCCCGGGGAGCTGTTTTTT.

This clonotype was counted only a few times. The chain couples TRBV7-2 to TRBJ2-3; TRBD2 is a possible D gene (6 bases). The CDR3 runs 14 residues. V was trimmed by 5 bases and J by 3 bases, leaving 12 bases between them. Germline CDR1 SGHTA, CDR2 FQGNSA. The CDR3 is CASSPGLTTDTQYF. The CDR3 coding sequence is TGTGCCAGCAGCCCGGGACTTACAACAGATACGCAGTATTTT.

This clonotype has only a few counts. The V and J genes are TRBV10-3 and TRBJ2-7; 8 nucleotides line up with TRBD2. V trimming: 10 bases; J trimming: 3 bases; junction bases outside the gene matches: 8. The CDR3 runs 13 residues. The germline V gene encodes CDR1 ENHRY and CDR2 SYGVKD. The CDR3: CARPTGGDYEQYF. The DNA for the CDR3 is TGTGCCAGACCCACCGGGGGGGACTACGAGCAGTACTTC.

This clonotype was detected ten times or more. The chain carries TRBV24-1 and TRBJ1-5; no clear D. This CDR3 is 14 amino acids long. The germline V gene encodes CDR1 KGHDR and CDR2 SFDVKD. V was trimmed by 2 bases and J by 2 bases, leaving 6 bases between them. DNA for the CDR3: TGTGCCACCAGTGATTGGACGGGCAATCAGCCCCAGCATTTT. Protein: CATSDWTGNQPQHF.